This TCR beta chain was sequenced in a study of T-cell reconstitution after alpha-beta-depleted transplantation in children. Regarding the study as a whole: Where some patients showed high TCRbeta diversity at day 60, it came from recipient T cells and thymic progenitors that had survived.

This clonotype occurred a few times. What it binds is unknown. Per germline, CDR1 KGHDR and CDR2 SFDVKD. V lost 7 bases and J lost 7, with 12 bases in between. The CDR3 is 12 residues long. As it was prepared, the TCRbeta library received unique molecular identifiers. TCRdb re-analysed the PCR reads in MiXCR, keeping a single row per CDR3 protein. The data show a few hundred thousand distinct CDR3 sequences, about 16% seen once. V is TRBV24-1 and J is TRBJ2-5, with D possibly TRBD2 on 5 matching bases. This TCR came from a boy under three years old who had a stem cell transplant for Wiskott-Aldrich syndrome, so the T cells may come from the graft donor. Here the sequenced sample was PBMCs, mostly from graft donor cells, taken 360 days after TCRalphabeta/CD19-depleted stem cell transplant. In nucleotides, the CDR3 is TGTGCCACCAGCGATCCAGGAGGGACCCAGTACTTC. Its protein product is CATSDPGGTQYF.